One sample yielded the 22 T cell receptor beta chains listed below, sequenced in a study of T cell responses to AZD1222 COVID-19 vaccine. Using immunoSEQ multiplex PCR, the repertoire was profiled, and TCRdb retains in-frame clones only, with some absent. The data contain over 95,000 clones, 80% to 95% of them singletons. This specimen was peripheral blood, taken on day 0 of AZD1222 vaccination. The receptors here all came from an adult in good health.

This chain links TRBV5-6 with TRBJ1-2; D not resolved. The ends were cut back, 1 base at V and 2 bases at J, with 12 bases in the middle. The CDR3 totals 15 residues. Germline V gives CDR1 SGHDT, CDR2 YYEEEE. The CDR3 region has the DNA TGTGCCAGCAGCTTGAAACAACCTATAAACTATGGCTACACCTTC. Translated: CASSLKQPINYGYTF.

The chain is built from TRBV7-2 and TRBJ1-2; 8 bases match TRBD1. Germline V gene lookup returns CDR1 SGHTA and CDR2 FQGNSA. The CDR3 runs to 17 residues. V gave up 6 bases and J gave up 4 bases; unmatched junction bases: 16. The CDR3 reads CASRTGARGQGRYGYTF. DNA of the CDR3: TGTGCCAGCAGAACCGGGGCAAGAGGACAGGGACGCTATGGCTACACCTTC.

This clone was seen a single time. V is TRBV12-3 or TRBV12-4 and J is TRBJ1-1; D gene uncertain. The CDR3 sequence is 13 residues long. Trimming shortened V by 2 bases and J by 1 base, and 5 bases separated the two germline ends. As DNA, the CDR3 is TGTGCCAGCAGTTTAAGCAGGAACACTGAAGCTTTCTTT. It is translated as CASSLSRNTEAFF.

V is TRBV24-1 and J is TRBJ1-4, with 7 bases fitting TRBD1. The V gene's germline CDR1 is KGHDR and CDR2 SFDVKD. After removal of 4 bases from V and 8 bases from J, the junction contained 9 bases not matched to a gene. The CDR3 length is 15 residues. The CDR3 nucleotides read TGTGCCACCAGTGACACCCGGACAGGAAAAGAAAAACTGTTTTTT. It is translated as CATSDTRTGKEKLFF.

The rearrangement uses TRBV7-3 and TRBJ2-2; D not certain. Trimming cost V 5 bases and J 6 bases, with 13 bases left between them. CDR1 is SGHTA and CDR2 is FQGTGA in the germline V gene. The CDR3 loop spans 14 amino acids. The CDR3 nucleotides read TGTGCCAGCAGCCCAACCTTAGGGCCCGGGGAGCTGTTTTTT. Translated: CASSPTLGPGELFF.

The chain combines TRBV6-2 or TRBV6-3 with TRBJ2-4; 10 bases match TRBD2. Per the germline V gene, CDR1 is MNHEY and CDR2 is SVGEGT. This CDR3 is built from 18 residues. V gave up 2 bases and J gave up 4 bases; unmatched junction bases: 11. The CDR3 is CASSYSITSGDTKNIQYF. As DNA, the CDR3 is TGTGCCAGCAGTTACAGCATCACTAGCGGGGATACAAAAAACATTCAGTACTTC.

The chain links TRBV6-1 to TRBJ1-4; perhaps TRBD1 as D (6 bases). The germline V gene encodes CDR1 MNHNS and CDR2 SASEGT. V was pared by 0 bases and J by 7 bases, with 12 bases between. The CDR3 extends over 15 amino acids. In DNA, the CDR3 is TGTGCCAGCAGTGAAGCCGGACAGAGGGGTGAAAAACTGTTTTTT. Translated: CASSEAGQRGEKLFF.

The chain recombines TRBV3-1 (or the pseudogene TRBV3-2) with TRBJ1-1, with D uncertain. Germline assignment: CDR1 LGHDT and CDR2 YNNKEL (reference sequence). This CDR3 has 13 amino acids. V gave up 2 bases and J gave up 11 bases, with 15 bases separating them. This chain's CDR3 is CASSQFAEVRAFF. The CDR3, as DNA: TGTGCCAGCAGCCAATTTGCGGAGGTTAGGGCTTTCTTT.

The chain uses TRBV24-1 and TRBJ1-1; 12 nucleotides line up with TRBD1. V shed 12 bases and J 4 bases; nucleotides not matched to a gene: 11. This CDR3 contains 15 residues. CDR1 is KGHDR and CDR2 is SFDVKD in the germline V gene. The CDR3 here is CADRDRGPFSTEAFF. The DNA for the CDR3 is TGTGCCGACCGGGACAGGGGGCCGTTTAGCACTGAAGCTTTCTTT.

CDR3 DNA: TGTGCCAGTAGTATCCGCTCTCCAGGGGGAGCAGATACGCAGTATTTT. Its translation is CASSIRSPGGADTQYF. V and J are TRBV19 and TRBJ2-3, with TRBD1 matching 7 bases. The CDR3 consists of 16 residues. V gave up 3 bases and J gave up 4 bases; unmatched junction bases: 10. Germline V gene lookup returns CDR1 LNHDA and CDR2 SQIVND (reference sequence).

The CDR3 spells CARVNLGQYSGYTF. CDR3 bases: TGTGCTCGAGTGAATTTGGGGCAGTACTCCGGCTACACCTTC. The gene calls are TRBV2 and TRBJ1-2, with D perhaps matching TRBD1 (5 bases). Germline assignment: CDR1 SNHLY and CDR2 FYNNEI. There are 14 residues in the CDR3. Full variable domain (outside the CDR3, taken from reference TRBV2 and TRBJ1-2): EPEVTQTPSHQVTQMGQEVILRCVPISNHLYFYWYRQILGQKVEFLVSFYNNEISEKSEIFDDQFSVERPDGSNFTLKIRSTKLEDSAMYFCARVNLGQYSGYTFGSGTRLTVV.

CDR3 coding DNA: TGTGCCAGTAGTATGACAGGGGGCGGCTCTGGGGCCAACGTCCTGACTTTC. Translation gives CASSMTGGGSGANVLTF. The rearrangement joins TRBV19 to TRBJ2-6; 10 nucleotides align to TRBD1. The V segment lost 3 bases and the J segment 0 bases; nucleotides outside the gene matches: 2. The CDR3 is 17 amino acids. Per the germline V gene, CDR1 is LNHDA and CDR2 is SQIVND (reference sequence).

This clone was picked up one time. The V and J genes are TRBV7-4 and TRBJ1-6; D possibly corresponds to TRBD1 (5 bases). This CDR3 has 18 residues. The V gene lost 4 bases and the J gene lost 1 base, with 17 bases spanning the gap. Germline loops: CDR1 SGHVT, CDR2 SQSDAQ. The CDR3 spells CASSCEGERESYNSPLHF. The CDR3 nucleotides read TGTGCCAGCAGCTGCGAAGGGGAGAGGGAATCCTATAATTCACCCCTCCACTTT. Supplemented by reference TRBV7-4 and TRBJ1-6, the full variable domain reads GAGVSQSPRYKVAKRGRDVALRCDSISGHVTLYWYRQTLGQGSEVLTYSQSDAQRDKSGRPSGRFSAERPERSVSTLKIQRTEQGDSAVYLCASSCEGERESYNSPLHFGNGTRLTVT.

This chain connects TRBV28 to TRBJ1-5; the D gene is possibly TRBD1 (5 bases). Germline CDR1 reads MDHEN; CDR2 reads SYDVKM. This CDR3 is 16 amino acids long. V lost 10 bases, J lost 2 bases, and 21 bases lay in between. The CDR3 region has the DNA TGTGCCATTACACCAAATACAGGAGGAGGCAATCAGCCCCAGCATTTT. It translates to CAITPNTGGGNQPQHF.

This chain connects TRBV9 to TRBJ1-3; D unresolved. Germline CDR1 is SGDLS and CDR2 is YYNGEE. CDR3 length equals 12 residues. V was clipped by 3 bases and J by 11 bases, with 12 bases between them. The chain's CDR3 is CASSAGPKAIYF. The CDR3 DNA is TGTGCCAGCAGCGCGGGCCCTAAGGCCATATATTTT.

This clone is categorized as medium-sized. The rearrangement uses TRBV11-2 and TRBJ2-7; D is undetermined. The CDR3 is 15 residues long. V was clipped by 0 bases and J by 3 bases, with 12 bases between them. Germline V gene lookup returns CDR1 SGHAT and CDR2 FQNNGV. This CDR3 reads CASSLDPVNIYEQYF. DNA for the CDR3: TGTGCCAGCAGCTTAGATCCGGTAAACATCTACGAGCAGTACTTC.

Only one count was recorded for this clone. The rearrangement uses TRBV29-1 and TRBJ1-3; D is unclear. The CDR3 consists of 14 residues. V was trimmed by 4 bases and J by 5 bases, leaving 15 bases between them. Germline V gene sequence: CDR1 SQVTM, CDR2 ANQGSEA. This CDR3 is CSVGPGGERNTIYF. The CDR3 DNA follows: TGCAGCGTTGGCCCCGGCGGGGAGCGAAACACCATATATTTT.

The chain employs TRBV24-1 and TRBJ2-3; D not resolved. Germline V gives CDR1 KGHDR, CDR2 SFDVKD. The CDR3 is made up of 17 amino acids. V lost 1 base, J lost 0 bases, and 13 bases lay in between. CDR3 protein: CATSDFARGPSTDTQYF. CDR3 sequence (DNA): TGTGCCACCAGTGATTTCGCACGCGGTCCAAGCACAGATACGCAGTATTTT.

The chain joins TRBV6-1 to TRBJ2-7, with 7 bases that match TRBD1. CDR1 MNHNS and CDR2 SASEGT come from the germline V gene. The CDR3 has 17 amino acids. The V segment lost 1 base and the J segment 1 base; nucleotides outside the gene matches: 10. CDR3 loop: CASSEGRGLTLSYEQYF. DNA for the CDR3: TGTGCCAGCAGTGAAGGAAGGGGGCTAACCCTTTCCTACGAGCAGTACTTC.

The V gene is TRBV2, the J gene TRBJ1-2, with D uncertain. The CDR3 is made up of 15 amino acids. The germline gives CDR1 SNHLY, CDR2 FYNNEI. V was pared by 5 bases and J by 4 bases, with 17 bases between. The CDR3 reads CASSPSQGFGYGYTF. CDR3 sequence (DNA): TGTGCCAGCAGTCCTTCCCAAGGGTTCGGCTATGGCTACACCTTC.

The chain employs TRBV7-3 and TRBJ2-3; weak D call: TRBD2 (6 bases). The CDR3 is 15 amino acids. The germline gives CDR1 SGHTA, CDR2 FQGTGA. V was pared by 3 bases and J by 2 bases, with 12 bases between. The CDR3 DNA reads TGTGCCAGCAGCTTGTGGGGGGAATACACAGATACGCAGTATTTT. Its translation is CASSLWGEYTDTQYF.

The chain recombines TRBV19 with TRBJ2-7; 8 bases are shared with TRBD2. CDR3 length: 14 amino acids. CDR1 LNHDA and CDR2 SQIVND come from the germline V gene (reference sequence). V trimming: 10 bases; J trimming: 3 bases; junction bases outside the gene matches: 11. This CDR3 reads CATAGRGGIYEQYF. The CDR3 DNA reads TGTGCCACCGCCGGGAGGGGGGGAATCTACGAGCAGTACTTC.